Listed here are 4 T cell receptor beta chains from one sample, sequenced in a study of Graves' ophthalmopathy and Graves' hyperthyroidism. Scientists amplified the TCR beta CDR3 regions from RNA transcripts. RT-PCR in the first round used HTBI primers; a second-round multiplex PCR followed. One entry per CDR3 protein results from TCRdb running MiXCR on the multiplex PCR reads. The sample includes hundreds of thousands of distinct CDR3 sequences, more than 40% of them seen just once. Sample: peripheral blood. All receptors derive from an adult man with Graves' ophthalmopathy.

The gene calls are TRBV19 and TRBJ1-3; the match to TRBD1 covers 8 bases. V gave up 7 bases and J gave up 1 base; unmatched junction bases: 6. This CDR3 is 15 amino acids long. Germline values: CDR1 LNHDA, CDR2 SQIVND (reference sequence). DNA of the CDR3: TGTGCCAGTAAGGGCAGGGGGCCATCTGGAAACACCATATATTTT. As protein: CASKGRGPSGNTIYF.

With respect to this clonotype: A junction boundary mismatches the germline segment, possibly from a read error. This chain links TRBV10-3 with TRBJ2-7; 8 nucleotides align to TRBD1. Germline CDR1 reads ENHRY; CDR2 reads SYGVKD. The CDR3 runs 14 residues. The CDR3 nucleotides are TGTGCCAGCAGTAACCGGGACAGGCTCGACGAGCAGTACTTC. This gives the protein CASSNRDRLDEQYF.

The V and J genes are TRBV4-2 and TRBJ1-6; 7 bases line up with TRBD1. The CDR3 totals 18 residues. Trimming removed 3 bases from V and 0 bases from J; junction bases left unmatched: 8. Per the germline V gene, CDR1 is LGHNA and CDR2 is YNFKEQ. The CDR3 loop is CASSHGQVLPSYNSPLHF. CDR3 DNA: TGTGCCAGCAGCCATGGACAGGTCCTTCCCTCCTATAATTCACCCCTCCACTTT.

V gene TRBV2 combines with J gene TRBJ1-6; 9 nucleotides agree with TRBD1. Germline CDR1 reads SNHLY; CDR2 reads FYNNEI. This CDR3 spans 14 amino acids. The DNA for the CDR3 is TGTGCTAGAGATAAGGGGACAGGGTATTCACCCCTCCACTTT. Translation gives CARDKGTGYSPLHF.